The 31 T cell receptor beta chains presented below share a single source sample, sequenced in a study of vaccination and CD4 T cells after COVID-19 (dated by TCRdb to between 2021 and 2023). The method behind the library was PCR. TCRdb shows the sequencer as Illumina iSeq 100. The raw public reads went through TCRdb reprocessing: fastp at Q25, MiXCR clone calling, in-frame beta chains kept. Rows are combined by CDR3 protein, so each entry shows the most common genes and DNA. The sample records roughly 30,000 distinct CDR3 sequences, about 54% of which are singletons. The ten most abundant clones make up around 5.5% of the sample. Reading the label with the study, this specimen's time point is: late sampling 161 to 241 days after vaccination in a few convalescent patients. The sample consisted of CD4+ T cells from blood, taken about 7 months after SARS-CoV-2 vaccination. The receptors here all came from a human donor who had recovered from COVID-19.

There are a few counts of this clonotype. This chain connects TRBV20-1 to TRBJ2-3, with 7 bases that match TRBD2. V lost 0 bases to trimming and J lost 2 bases; unmatched junction nucleotides: 8. The germline gives CDR1 DFQATT, CDR2 SNEGSKA (reference sequence). The CDR3 is 16 amino acids. CDR3 in amino acids: CSARDSGGGDTDTQYF. The CDR3 DNA reads TGCAGTGCTAGAGATTCTGGGGGAGGGGACACAGATACGCAGTATTTT.

This clonotype was detected only a few times. CDR3 nucleotides: TGTGCCAGCAGCTTAGTATATTTGGGGACTAGCATTGGGGGATCGGACGAGCAGTACTTC. Translation gives CASSLVYLGTSIGGSDEQYF. The genes are TRBV7-9 and TRBJ2-7; 9 nucleotides match TRBD2. Per the germline V gene, CDR1 is SEHNR and CDR2 is FQNEAQ (reference sequence). This CDR3 has 20 residues. The V gene end was trimmed by 1 base and the J gene end by 5 bases; junction bases not matched to a gene: 21.

The sample holds a few counts of this clonotype. The chain uses TRBV20-1 and TRBJ2-7; TRBD2 matches 8 bases. The CDR3 covers 15 residues. Germline V gives CDR1 DFQATT, CDR2 SNEGSKA (reference sequence). V shed 0 bases, J shed 2 bases, and the junction held 6 bases outside the gene matches. CDR3 DNA sequence: TGCAGTGCTAGAGATCCACTAGCGGACCCCTACGAGCAGTACTTC. It encodes CSARDPLADPYEQYF.

In its sample, this clonotype was seen a few times. This chain joins TRBV2 and TRBJ2-5, with 9 bases matching TRBD1. The CDR3 contains 14 residues. Germline trimming cut 0 bases from V and 10 bases from J; bases unmatched to any gene: 6. CDR1 is SNHLY, CDR2 FYNNEI, per germline. CDR3 DNA sequence: TGTGCCAGCAGTGAAGCAGGACAGGGGTTTGGCCAGTACTTC. Translating gives CASSEAGQGFGQYF.

V and J are TRBV2 and TRBJ2-1; weak D call: TRBD1 (5 bases). The CDR3 totals 10 residues. V was trimmed by 6 bases and J by 9 bases, leaving 6 bases between them. Germline V CDR1 and CDR2: SNHLY, FYNNEI. The CDR3 spells CASRRGEQFF. The DNA of the CDR3 is TGTGCCAGCAGAAGGGGTGAGCAGTTCTTC.

The chain employs TRBV7-2 and TRBJ1-1; a possible D gene is TRBD1 (5 bases). Germline V gene data show CDR1 as SGHTA and CDR2 as FQGNSA. CDR3 length: 13 amino acids. V was pared by 4 bases and J by 5 bases, with 11 bases between. CDR3 protein: CASSSQGRTEAFF. In DNA form, the CDR3 reads TGTGCCAGCAGCTCCCAGGGACGGACTGAAGCTTTCTTT.

The genes are TRBV6-1 and TRBJ2-7; D is possibly TRBD1 (5 bases). The CDR3 has 16 amino acids. Trimming shortened V by 4 bases and J by 6 bases, and 22 bases separated the two germline ends. Germline loops: CDR1 MNHNS, CDR2 SASEGT. The CDR3 here is CASSGFQGPLMAEQYF. CDR3 nucleotides: TGTGCCAGCAGTGGCTTTCAGGGCCCCTTAATGGCCGAGCAGTACTTC.

This chain connects TRBV20-1 to TRBJ2-7, with 8 nucleotides matching TRBD1. In germline, CDR1 is DFQATT, CDR2 SNEGSKA (reference sequence). CDR3 length: 14 residues. V lost 1 base, J lost 4 bases, and 6 bases stayed unmatched. The CDR3 DNA reads as TGCAGTGCTAGAGCAACAGGGGGACTTTACGAGCAGTACTTC. Its translation: CSARATGGLYEQYF.

V gene TRBV28 combines with J gene TRBJ2-4; tentative D call: TRBD1 (6 bases). V was shortened by 5 bases and J by 0 bases, with 11 bases between the two germline ends. Germline-derived CDR1 and CDR2 are MDHEN and SYDVKM. This CDR3 region has 15 residues. The CDR3 spells CASSQGYLAKNIQYF. The CDR3 DNA reads as TGTGCCAGCAGTCAGGGGTATTTAGCCAAAAACATTCAGTACTTC. The complete variable domain, with remaining parts taken from reference TRBV28 and TRBJ2-4, reads DVKVTQSSRYLVKRTGEKVFLECVQDMDHENMFWYRQDPGLGLRLIYFSYDVKMKEKGDIPEGYSVSREKKERFSLILESASTNQTSMYLCASSQGYLAKNIQYFGAGTRLSVL.

The sample holds a few counts of this clonotype. CDR3 region: CSARDTTGLGELFF. The CDR3 DNA is TGCAGTGCAAGGGATACAACAGGGCTCGGGGAGCTGTTTTTT. The rearrangement joins TRBV20-1 to TRBJ2-2; D perhaps matches TRBD1 (6 bases). CDR3 length: 14 residues. Germline loops: CDR1 DFQATT, CDR2 SNEGSKA (reference sequence). Trimming removed 6 bases at V and 7 bases at J, with 18 bases between.

This clonotype was found once. The chain carries TRBV6-1 and TRBJ2-5; TRBD2 aligns across 8 bases. This CDR3 is built from 14 residues. The germline gives CDR1 MNHNS, CDR2 SASEGT. J lost 3 bases, V lost 11 bases, and 11 bases had no gene match. The CDR3 sequence is CAGGGRRIKETQYF. CDR3 nucleotides: TGTGCCGGCGGGGGGCGAAGAATAAAAGAGACCCAGTACTTC.

The chain uses TRBV7-9 and TRBJ1-1; unclear D gene. Germline CDR1 SEHNR, CDR2 FQNEAQ (reference sequence). Trimming took 1 base from V and 8 from J, leaving 14 bases between them. The CDR3 extends over 14 amino acids. Here the CDR3 DNA reads TGTGCCAGCAGCTTAGAGGGTAAAGGGTCAGAAGCTTTCTTT. It specifies CASSLEGKGSEAFF.

In its sample, this clonotype was seen a few times. The genes are TRBV30 and TRBJ1-6, with D tentatively TRBD1 (5 bases). Trimming took off 4 bases at V and 6 bases at J, with 13 bases between the two ends. This CDR3 is built from 14 residues. Germline assignment: CDR1 GTSNPN and CDR2 SVGIG (reference sequence). CDR3 in DNA: TGTGCCTGGAATGAGGGGACCCGTAATTCACCCCTCCACTTT. This gives the protein CAWNEGTRNSPLHF.

The chain carries TRBV12-3 or TRBV12-4 and TRBJ1-2; possibly TRBD1 for D (5 bases). This CDR3 region has 16 residues. Trimming removed 6 bases at V and 3 bases at J, with 20 bases between. The CDR3 loop is CASSSRGRGVHYGYTF. The CDR3 bases are TGTGCCAGCAGCTCCCGGGGGAGGGGTGTGCACTATGGCTACACCTTC.

The CDR3, as DNA: TGTGCCAGCAGACGACAAACCGACTACGAGCAGTACTTC. This translates into CASRRQTDYEQYF. This chain joins TRBV6-1 and TRBJ2-7; no reliable D call. Germline CDR1 reads MNHNS; CDR2 reads SASEGT. CDR3 length: 13 residues. The germline V and J ends were trimmed by 6 bases and 3 bases, with 12 bases remaining between them.

The V call is TRBV6-2 or TRBV6-3, the J call TRBJ2-1; D remains unclear. Germline-derived CDR1 and CDR2 are MNHEY and SVGEGT. This CDR3 region has 15 residues. V was cut by 10 bases and J by 0 bases, with 16 bases left in between. CDR3: CATMGQASSYNEQFF. CDR3 in DNA: TGTGCCACCATGGGCCAGGCCAGCTCCTACAATGAGCAGTTCTTC.

This clonotype has just a few counts. This chain joins TRBV7-2 and TRBJ1-6, with 8 positions matching TRBD1. The trim removed 5 bases at V and 9 bases at J, leaving 9 bases unmatched. The length of the CDR3 is 15 residues. The germline gives CDR1 SGHTA, CDR2 FQGNSA. The CDR3: CASSSRQGASSPLHF. CDR3 in DNA: TGTGCCAGCAGCAGCCGTCAGGGGGCCAGTTCACCCCTCCACTTT.

The rearrangement links TRBV15 to TRBJ1-2; possible D gene TRBD1, 6 bases. Germline loops: CDR1 LNHNV, CDR2 YYDKDF (reference sequence). Trimming stripped 2 bases from V and 6 bases from J, with 10 bases between. This CDR3 has 13 amino acids. CDR3 in amino acids: CATSRRTEDGYTF. The CDR3 DNA is TGTGCCACCAGCAGAAGGACAGAAGATGGCTACACCTTC.

The V gene is TRBV11-3, the J gene TRBJ2-7, with 7 bases matching TRBD2. With V trimmed by 5 bases and J by 6 bases, 7 bases remained unmatched. The length of the CDR3 is 13 residues. Germline-derived CDR1 and CDR2 are SGHNT and YENEEA. CDR3 in DNA: TGTGCCAGCAGCCCGATGGGGGGGTCCGAGCAGTACTTC. Its translation: CASSPMGGSEQYF.

This chain joins TRBV6-2 or TRBV6-3 and TRBJ2-7, with 7 bases lining up with TRBD2. The V and J ends lost 8 bases and 4 bases, in that order; junction bases with no gene match: 14. The CDR3 covers 15 residues. The germline gives CDR1 MNHEY, CDR2 SVGEGT. Here the CDR3 reads CASQPRVAGGYEQYF. In DNA form, the CDR3 reads TGTGCCAGCCAACCCCGGGTAGCGGGTGGGTACGAGCAGTACTTC.

This chain joins TRBV19 and TRBJ2-1; D may match TRBD1 or TRBD2 (6 bases each). CDR3 length: 14 amino acids. V shed 10 bases and J shed 2 bases, with 15 bases lying between them. From germline, CDR1 is LNHDA and CDR2 SQIVND (reference sequence). The CDR3 DNA reads as TGTGCCACCCGAAGTGGGGGGCCCTACAATGAGCAGTTCTTC. Translation gives CATRSGGPYNEQFF.

The V gene is TRBV7-9, the J gene TRBJ2-7; D is perhaps TRBD2 (6 bases). The CDR3 extends over 15 amino acids. Looked up from germline, CDR1 is SEHNR and CDR2 is FQNEAQ (reference sequence). Trimming pared 5 bases from V and 0 bases from J, leaving 14 bases between. This chain's CDR3 is CASSRLGRSSYEQYF. The CDR3 DNA reads as TGTGCCAGCAGCCGACTAGGCCGAAGCTCCTACGAGCAGTACTTC.

This clonotype was seen a handful of times. The CDR3 nucleotides read TGCAGTGCCCCTCAAGGAGCGGGAGGTACCCATGAGCAGTTCTTC. This sequence encodes CSAPQGAGGTHEQFF. The chain joins TRBV20-1 to TRBJ2-1, with 9 bases matching TRBD2. The CDR3 runs to 15 residues. V gave up 6 bases and J gave up 8 bases; unmatched junction bases: 14. Germline V gene sequence: CDR1 DFQATT, CDR2 SNEGSKA (reference sequence).

The rearrangement uses TRBV12-3 or TRBV12-4 and TRBJ2-1; TRBD2 agrees at 8 bases. V trimming: 6 bases; J trimming: 5 bases; junction bases outside the gene matches: 6. This CDR3 contains 14 residues. The CDR3 spells CASSSGGRHNEQFF. The CDR3, as DNA: TGTGCCAGCAGCTCCGGCGGGAGGCACAATGAGCAGTTCTTC.

The rearrangement uses TRBV19 and TRBJ1-5; a weak D match, TRBD1 (5 bases). Deletions cut 3 bases from V and 7 bases from J, with 22 bases between. The CDR3 contains 17 residues. Germline V gene sequence: CDR1 LNHDA, CDR2 SQIVND (reference sequence). The CDR3 nucleotides are TGTGCCAGTAGTATCCTCAATGCAGCAGGGTCCGGCCAGCCCCAGCATTTT. Translated: CASSILNAAGSGQPQHF.

V usage is TRBV27 and J usage is TRBJ2-3, with 8 nucleotides matching TRBD2. The V and J ends lost 4 bases and 0 bases, in that order; junction bases with no gene match: 3. This CDR3 has 15 residues. Germline loops: CDR1 MNHEY, CDR2 SMNVEV (reference sequence). Written as DNA, the CDR3 is TGTGCCAGCAGTTACGTAGCGGGAAGCACAGATACGCAGTATTTT. Amino acids: CASSYVAGSTDTQYF.

This clonotype appeared once. The genes are TRBV19 and TRBJ2-3; D ambiguous. There are 15 residues in the CDR3. Trimming stripped 9 bases from V and 0 bases from J, with 16 bases between. CDR1 and CDR2 from the germline V gene are LNHDA and SQIVND (reference sequence). CDR3 nucleotide sequence: TGTGCCAGCAACCCTCAGGCTACTAGCACAGATACGCAGTATTTT. Translation gives CASNPQATSTDTQYF. The variable domain in full, completed from reference TRBV19 and TRBJ2-3, reads DGGITQSPKYLFRKEGQNVTLSCEQNLNHDAMYWYRQDPGQGLRLIYYSQIVNDFQKGDIAEGYSVSREKKESFPLTVTSAQKNPTAFYLCASNPQATSTDTQYFGPGTRLTVL.

The chain links TRBV7-9 to TRBJ2-3; maybe TRBD1 (6 bases). The length of the CDR3 is 15 residues. Per the germline V gene, CDR1 is SEHNR and CDR2 is FQNEAQ (reference sequence). V lost 6 bases and J lost 2, with 15 bases in between. The CDR3 loop reads CASRGTGISTDTQYF. CDR3 nucleotides: TGTGCCAGCAGGGGAACAGGGATTTCCACAGATACGCAGTATTTT.

The sample holds a few counts of this clonotype. The CDR3 loop reads CASSSIRVYSNQPQHF. DNA for the CDR3: TGTGCCAGCAGTTCCATCCGGGTTTATAGCAATCAGCCCCAGCATTTT. This chain connects TRBV6-2 or TRBV6-3 to TRBJ1-5, with D unclear. With 4 bases removed from V and 0 bases from J, the gap between germline ends came to 13 bases. The CDR3 contains 16 residues. Germline CDR1 reads MNHEY; CDR2 reads SVGEGT.

The chain employs TRBV7-3 and TRBJ2-5; 8 positions match TRBD1. The CDR3 runs to 13 residues. CDR1 is SGHTA and CDR2 is FQGTGA in the germline V gene. J gave up 4 bases and V 5 bases, and 3 bases lay outside the gene matches. CDR3 amino acids: CASSPTGGETQYF. CDR3 coding DNA: TGTGCCAGCAGCCCAACAGGGGGAGAGACCCAGTACTTC. The full variable domain, with the rest looked up from reference TRBV7-3 and TRBJ2-5, is GAGVSQTPSNKVTEKGKYVELRCDPISGHTALYWYRQSLGQGPEFLIYFQGTGAADDSGLPNDRFFAVRPEGSVSTLKIQRTERGDSAVYLCASSPTGGETQYFGPGTRLLVL.

This chain connects TRBV4-1 to TRBJ2-2; TRBD1 matches 8 bases. The ends lost 0 bases at V and 2 bases at J; junction bases unmatched: 8. The CDR3 has 18 residues. The germline gives CDR1 MGHRA, CDR2 YSYEKL. This chain's CDR3 is CASSQELTQGANTGELFF. CDR3 nucleotide sequence: TGCGCCAGCAGCCAAGAACTCACGCAGGGGGCTAACACCGGGGAGCTGTTTTTT.